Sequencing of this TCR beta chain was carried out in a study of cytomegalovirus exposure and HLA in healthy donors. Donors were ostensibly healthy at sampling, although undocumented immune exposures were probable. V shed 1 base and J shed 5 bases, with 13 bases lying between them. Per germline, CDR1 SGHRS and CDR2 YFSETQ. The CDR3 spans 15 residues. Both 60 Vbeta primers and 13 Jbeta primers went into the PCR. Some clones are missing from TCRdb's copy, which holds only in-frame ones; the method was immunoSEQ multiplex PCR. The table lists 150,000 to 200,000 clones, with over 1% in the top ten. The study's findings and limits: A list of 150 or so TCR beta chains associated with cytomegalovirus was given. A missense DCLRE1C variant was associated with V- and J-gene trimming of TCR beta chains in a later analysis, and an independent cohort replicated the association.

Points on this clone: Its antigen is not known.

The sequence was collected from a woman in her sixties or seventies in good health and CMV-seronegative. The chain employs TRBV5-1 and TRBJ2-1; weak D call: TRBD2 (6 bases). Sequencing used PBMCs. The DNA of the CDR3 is TGCGCCAGCAGCTTGTATACTAGCATTGACAATGAGCAGTTCTTC. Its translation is CASSLYTSIDNEQFF. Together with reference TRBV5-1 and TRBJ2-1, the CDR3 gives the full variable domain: KAGVTQTPRYLIKTRGQQVTLSCSPISGHRSVSWYQQTPGQGLQFLFEYFSETQRNKGNFPGRFSGRQFSNSRSEMNVSTLELGDSALYLCASSLYTSIDNEQFFGPGTRLTVL.